The entry that follows covers one T cell receptor (beta chain) sequence. The data stem from a study of cytomegalovirus exposure and HLA in healthy donors. Study summary: Out of 150 million to 200 million T cells, an earlier analysis found some 120 million unique TCR beta sequences in total.

Primers for the PCR totalled 60 Vbeta and 13 Jbeta. Sequencing was performed with immunoSEQ multiplex PCR; in TCRdb, only in-frame clones are kept and a portion is missing. The table lists approximately 89,000 clones, around 77% of them singletons, with 3.7% in the top ten. The germline CDR1 and CDR2 sequences are SGHRS and YFSETQ. V was pared by 5 bases and J by 2 bases, with 4 bases of the junction left unmatched. This CDR3 has 15 residues. This chain joins TRBV5-1 and TRBJ2-1; TRBD1 matches 10 bases. Material for sequencing was PBMCs. The receptor's source is a young man in good health and CMV-seronegative. The CDR3 nucleotides are TGCGCCAGCAGAACCGGGACAGGGGCCTACAATGAGCAGTTCTTC. This codes for CASRTGTGAYNEQFF.